The 24 T cell receptor beta chains below come from one sample, sequenced in a study of blood T cell repertoires in COVID-19 (dated by TCRdb to about 2020). The method behind the library was the immunoSEQ multiplex PCR assay. Not all clones reach the TCRdb copy of this immuneACCESS table, which keeps in-frame sequences only. Checked studies attribute under half of the gap to unresolved V genes and leave the rest unexplained. Recorded for this sample are about 170,000 clones; about 86% of them occurred a single time. Roughly 3.3% of the sample comes from the top ten. The sequenced sample was peripheral blood. The origin of the receptors is a man aged 18 to 30 with active or convalescent COVID-19.

V and J are TRBV10-3 and TRBJ2-2, with 9 bases lining up with TRBD1. J gave up 3 bases and V 4 bases, and 6 bases lay outside the gene matches. The CDR3 loop spans 16 amino acids. The germline V gene has CDR1 ENHRY and CDR2 SYGVKD. The CDR3 reads CAISAPGQGYTGELFF. CDR3 DNA: TGTGCCATCAGTGCTCCGGGACAGGGTTACACCGGGGAGCTGTTTTTT.

In its sample, this clone was seen once. J is TRBJ1-1 and V is TRBV5-1; a possible D gene is TRBD1 (6 bases). The CDR3 contains 16 residues. V lost 0 bases and J lost 1, with 13 bases in between. Germline lookup yields CDR1 SGHRS and CDR2 YFSETQ. CDR3 bases: TGCGCCAGCAGCTTGGGGGACACCAACTGGAACACTGAAGCTTTCTTT. Protein product: CASSLGDTNWNTEAFF.

This chain links TRBV9 with TRBJ2-7, with D maybe TRBD1 (5 bases). The CDR3 extends over 14 amino acids. Trimming took off 5 bases at V and 3 bases at J, with 15 bases between the two ends. Germline V gene data show CDR1 as SGDLS and CDR2 as YYNGEE. DNA for the CDR3: TGTGCCAGCAGAGCACTACAGGAAAACTACGAGCAGTACGTC. The encoded protein is CASRALQENYEQYV.

The chain links TRBV5-1 to TRBJ2-3; 10 bases agree with TRBD2. Germline CDR1 reads SGHRS; CDR2 reads YFSETQ. This CDR3 contains 18 residues. Germline trimming cut 1 base from V and 2 bases from J; bases unmatched to any gene: 10. The CDR3 DNA reads as TGCGCCAGCAGCTTGATGCCTAGCGGGAGAGGAAACACAGATACGCAGTATTTT. Its translation is CASSLMPSGRGNTDTQYF. Combining the CDR3 with reference TRBV5-1 and TRBJ2-3 gives the whole variable domain KAGVTQTPRYLIKTRGQQVTLSCSPISGHRSVSWYQQTPGQGLQFLFEYFSETQRNKGNFPGRFSGRQFSNSRSEMNVSTLELGDSALYLCASSLMPSGRGNTDTQYFGPGTRLTVL.

The gene calls are TRBV2 and TRBJ1-4; D gene unclear. The CDR3 runs to 15 residues. Per the germline V gene, CDR1 is SNHLY and CDR2 is FYNNEI. V lost 5 bases and J lost 8, with 18 bases in between. The CDR3 here is CASSSRPPAGEKLFF. As DNA, the CDR3 is TGTGCCAGCAGTTCCCGTCCCCCGGCGGGAGAAAAACTGTTTTTT.

This chain links TRBV11-3 with TRBJ2-5; TRBD1 matches at 7 bases. Losses at the gene ends were 5 bases for V and 5 bases for J; bases not matched to a gene: 11. CDR1 and CDR2 from the germline V gene are SGHNT and YENEEA. The CDR3 consists of 15 residues. The CDR3 DNA reads as TGTGCCAGCAGCCTACTACGGGACAGCGTGGAGACCCAGTACTTC. This translates into CASSLLRDSVETQYF.

The gene calls are TRBV5-1 and TRBJ2-1; 16 bases fit TRBD2. V was clipped by 0 bases and J by 6 bases; unmatched bases: 3. Germline loops: CDR1 SGHRS, CDR2 YFSETQ. This CDR3 is built from 17 residues. CDR3 sequence reads: CASSLVGTSGRGNEQFF. DNA for the CDR3: TGCGCCAGCAGCTTGGTGGGGACTAGCGGGAGGGGCAATGAGCAGTTCTTC.

This clone showed up just a few times. The chain couples TRBV28 to TRBJ2-7; tentative D call: TRBD2 (5 bases). V gave up 4 bases and J gave up 2 bases, with 18 bases separating them. This CDR3 is 16 amino acids long. Germline CDR1 MDHEN, CDR2 SYDVKM. The CDR3 DNA reads TGTGCCAGCAGTTCGGGTGGTAGCGTTATAACCTACGAGCAGTACTTC. It yields the protein CASSSGGSVITYEQYF. Looking up the rest from reference TRBV28 and TRBJ2-7 gives the full variable domain: DVKVTQSSRYLVKRTGEKVFLECVQDMDHENMFWYRQDPGLGLRLIYFSYDVKMKEKGDIPEGYSVSREKKERFSLILESASTNQTSMYLCASSSGGSVITYEQYFGPGTRLTVT.

V usage is TRBV19 and J usage is TRBJ1-1; 8 nucleotides line up with TRBD1. Germline V CDR1 and CDR2: LNHDA, SQIVND (reference sequence). The CDR3 extends over 15 amino acids. With V trimmed by 7 bases and J by 8 bases, 15 bases remained unmatched. The CDR3 coding sequence is TGTGCCAGTACTAGAACAGGGGGGATGGGCGCAGAAGCTTTCTTT. Translating it yields CASTRTGGMGAEAFF.

The chain employs TRBV4-2 and TRBJ2-1; TRBD2 matches 9 bases. Germline lookup yields CDR1 LGHNA and CDR2 YNFKEQ. Trimming took 4 bases from V and 0 from J; bases not matched to a gene: 13. The CDR3 is 19 amino acids. The CDR3 sequence is CASSPLGLAGTVSYNEQFF. As DNA, the CDR3 is TGTGCCAGCAGCCCGTTGGGGCTAGCGGGGACGGTCTCCTACAATGAGCAGTTCTTC.

The CDR3 loop is CASSQEGGAPLHF. The CDR3 region has the DNA TGCGCCAGCAGCCAAGAGGGGGGAGCACCCCTCCACTTT. The chain is built from TRBV4-1 and TRBJ1-6, with D possibly matching TRBD1 (5 bases). This CDR3 region has 13 residues. V was shortened by 0 bases and J by 11 bases, with 8 bases between the two germline ends. Germline values: CDR1 MGHRA, CDR2 YSYEKL.

This clone was observed at least ten times. The chain uses TRBV6-5 and TRBJ1-1, with TRBD1 matching 7 bases. The CDR3 is made up of 14 amino acids. Germline CDR1 and CDR2: MNHEY and SVGAGI. V shed 7 bases and J 4 bases; nucleotides not matched to a gene: 9. The CDR3 DNA reads TGTGCCAGCACCTCGACAGGGTTCGGCACTGAAGCTTTCTTT. This gives the protein CASTSTGFGTEAFF.

The chain combines TRBV5-1 with TRBJ2-1, with a weak D call TRBD1 (6 bases). The V gene lost 0 bases and the J gene lost 0 bases, with 16 bases spanning the gap. The CDR3 consists of 18 residues. Germline-derived CDR1 and CDR2 are SGHRS and YFSETQ. The CDR3, as DNA: TGCGCCAGCAGCTTGGGAGGACAGTCACGAAGCTCCTACAATGAGCAGTTCTTC. Its protein product is CASSLGGQSRSSYNEQFF.

The V call is TRBV7-9, the J call TRBJ2-1; D perhaps matches TRBD2 (5 bases). Per germline, CDR1 SEHNR and CDR2 FQNEAQ (reference sequence). This CDR3 has 13 amino acids. V was trimmed by 0 bases and J by 8 bases, leaving 8 bases between them. CDR3 region: CASSLAKRDEQFF. The DNA for the CDR3 is TGTGCCAGCAGCTTAGCCAAGAGGGATGAGCAGTTCTTC.

V and J are TRBV3-1 (or the pseudogene TRBV3-2) and TRBJ1-1; D remains unclear. Germline loops: CDR1 LGHDT, CDR2 YNNKEL (reference sequence). The CDR3 covers 15 residues. Trimming cost V 1 base and J 0 bases, with 9 bases left between them. The CDR3 loop is CASSQAVGMNTEAFF. The CDR3 DNA reads as TGTGCCAGCAGCCAAGCGGTGGGCATGAACACTGAAGCTTTCTTT.

The chain uses TRBV7-9 and TRBJ1-3; 7 bases are shared with TRBD1. V lost 6 bases, J lost 2 bases, and 16 bases stayed unmatched. Germline values: CDR1 SEHNR, CDR2 FQNEAQ (reference sequence). This CDR3 has 18 residues. The CDR3 bases are TGTGCCAGCAGTTCTCGGACAGGACTACTTGTAGCTGGAAACACCATATATTTT. Amino acid sequence: CASSSRTGLLVAGNTIYF.

The chain combines TRBV7-6 with TRBJ2-2; D might be TRBD2 (6 bases). Germline CDR1 is SGHVS and CDR2 is FNYEAQ. Trimming removed 4 bases at V and 7 bases at J, with 19 bases between. This CDR3 has 16 amino acids. CDR3 loop: CASSSQRGVKVGELFF. The CDR3 nucleotides are TGTGCCAGCAGCTCCCAGCGCGGGGTTAAGGTCGGGGAGCTGTTTTTT.

The chain recombines TRBV28 with TRBJ1-5; perhaps TRBD1 as D (6 bases). The CDR3 length is 16 residues. V was trimmed by 3 bases and J by 0 bases, leaving 12 bases between them. Per germline, CDR1 MDHEN and CDR2 SYDVKM. CDR3 DNA: TGTGCCAGCAGTTTGGGAAGGGGGTATAGCAATCAGCCCCAGCATTTT. Translated: CASSLGRGYSNQPQHF.

J is TRBJ1-4 and V is TRBV6-6, with a possible D match to TRBD1 (5 bases). Per the germline V gene, CDR1 is MNHNY and CDR2 is SVGAGI (reference sequence). The V and J ends lost 2 bases and 8 bases respectively, with 15 bases between them. This CDR3 has 15 residues. CDR3 amino acids: CASSYGQRGGEKLFF. The CDR3 nucleotides read TGTGCCAGCAGTTACGGGCAGCGGGGGGGGGAAAAACTGTTTTTT.

The chain has TRBV5-1 and TRBJ2-5; TRBD2 aligns across 12 bases. Germline CDR1 reads SGHRS; CDR2 reads YFSETQ. V was pared by 5 bases and J by 5 bases, with 7 bases of the junction left unmatched. The CDR3 consists of 15 residues. The CDR3 DNA sequence: TGCGCCAGCAGTTTGACTAGCGGGGGAGGGGAGACCCAGTACTTC. Translating it yields CASSLTSGGGETQYF. Full variable domain (missing parts from reference TRBV5-1 and TRBJ2-5): KAGVTQTPRYLIKTRGQQVTLSCSPISGHRSVSWYQQTPGQGLQFLFEYFSETQRNKGNFPGRFSGRQFSNSRSEMNVSTLELGDSALYLCASSLTSGGGETQYFGPGTRLLVL.

This clone came up many times. This chain joins TRBV4-2 and TRBJ2-7; tentative D call: TRBD1 (6 bases). Trimming took 4 bases from V and 5 from J, leaving 12 bases between them. Per germline, CDR1 LGHNA and CDR2 YNFKEQ. This CDR3 is built from 13 residues. DNA for the CDR3: TGTGCCAGCAGCCTTGACCCAGGGGACGAGCAGTACTTC. It codes for CASSLDPGDEQYF.

This clone has more than one count but fewer than ten. V gene TRBV28 combines with J gene TRBJ1-5, with 9 bases identical to TRBD1. CDR3 size: 15 residues. The junction had 3 bases not matched to a gene; V was cut back by 2 bases and J by 4 bases. Per the germline V gene, CDR1 is MDHEN and CDR2 is SYDVKM. Written as DNA, the CDR3 is TGTGCCAGCAGTTTAGGGGACAGGGTAAATCAGCCCCAGCATTTT. Its translation is CASSLGDRVNQPQHF.

This clone has a single count. The rearrangement uses TRBV20-1 and TRBJ2-7, with D possibly TRBD1 on 5 matching bases. Germline V gene sequence: CDR1 DFQATT, CDR2 SNEGSKA (reference sequence). The CDR3 sequence is 11 residues long. V dropped 6 bases and J dropped 6 bases, with 12 bases sitting between them. CDR3 amino acids: CSAPWGLEQYF. CDR3 nucleotides: TGCAGTGCACCATGGGGCCTCGAGCAGTACTTC.

The J gene is TRBJ2-5, the V gene TRBV4-3; 8 bases map to TRBD1. This CDR3 comprises 17 residues. CDR1 and CDR2 (germline): LGHNA, YSLEER. J lost 4 bases, V lost 3 bases, and 13 bases had no gene match. CDR3 loop: CASSQAGTGVGGETQYF. The CDR3 coding sequence is TGCGCCAGCAGCCAGGCGGGGACAGGTGTGGGAGGAGAGACCCAGTACTTC.